This is a list of T cell receptor beta chains from one sample in a study of T cell repertoires in cytomegalovirus infection. No antigen has been identified for these receptors. TCRdb used MiXCR to reprocess the reads, holding one entry per CDR3 protein. The sample lists 380,000 or so distinct CDR3 sequences, around a third occurring once. Source: cultured PBMCs, taken from culture after CMV antigen stimulation. The source of these receptors is a human donor in good health (CMV status not recorded). Some clones in this sample may be carry-over from other donors' samples. CDR3s leave out the opening cysteine and the closing phenylalanine or tryptophan. Each record gives: clone size, J gene, V gene, CDR3 protein. Part of the rows lack a size; the others show once, few, many or a class for expanded clones.

once | TRBJ1-1 | TRBV12-3/TRBV12-4 | ASGRTGRAMNTEAF
many | TRBJ2-7 | TRBV7-3 | ASSLSGSSYEQY
few | TRBJ2-7 | TRBV6-1 | ASRTWTSGRNEQY
many | TRBJ2-1 | TRBV7-2 | ASSLAALAANNEQF
NA | TRBJ2-1 | TRBV12-3/TRBV12-4 | ASSPRTGGYNEQF
NA | TRBJ1-2 | TRBV10-3 | AISTTRRNSTYGYT
few | TRBJ1-3 | TRBV20-1 | SARRPSGNTIY
NA | TRBJ1-1 | TRBV19 | ASSTRDTQTEAF
NA | TRBJ1-1 | TRBV12-3/TRBV12-4 | ASSLVVRNTEAF
NA | TRBJ2-1 | TRBV7-9 | ASSPLENEQF
few | TRBJ1-1 | TRBV7-2 | ASSLAQGETEAF
many | TRBJ1-3 | TRBV7-2 | ASSRTIHRDRGLRNTIY
few | TRBJ2-5 | TRBV5-4 | ASSAQVQETQY
few | TRBJ1-1 | TRBV19 | ASSIVKNTEAF
NA | TRBJ1-1 | TRBV6-5 | ASSSLGESTEAF
many | TRBJ2-3 | TRBV7-6 | ASSRTSPQGTQY
NA | TRBJ1-2 | TRBV6-5 | ASSPSGGFGYT
NA | TRBJ2-1 | TRBV19 | ASSISAANNEQF
NA | TRBJ1-1 | TRBV5-1 | ASSPGTVEAF
few | TRBJ2-7 | TRBV7-9 | ASSSGGVYEQY
few | TRBJ2-3 | TRBV28 | ASSLSFAQY
few | TRBJ1-4 | TRBV7-6 | ASSPRGQDEKLF
few | TRBJ2-7 | TRBV11-2 | ASGEGGATYEQY
NA | TRBJ1-5 | TRBV9 | ASSVVSSNQPQH
once | TRBJ1-1 | TRBV5-5 | ASSVQVMNTEAF
NA | TRBJ2-1 | TRBV6-5 | ASSYPGLASNEQF
few | TRBJ1-1 | TRBV4-1 | ASSQEGGITEAF
NA | TRBJ2-7 | TRBV4-3 | ASSLEYSSSYEQY
few | TRBJ2-5 | TRBV5-5 | ASSLFPSAQETQY
few | TRBJ2-3 | TRBV4-1 | ASSHTGTDTQY
NA | TRBJ2-3 | TRBV7-9 | ASTLTSGGPDTQY
NA | TRBJ1-1 | TRBV12-3/TRBV12-4 | ASRGGPTEAF
few | TRBJ1-1 | TRBV6-1 | ASSDGWSGTEAF
NA | TRBJ2-1 | TRBV7-6 | ASSLITLAGGLNEQF
few | TRBJ1-6 | TRBV28 | ASSFGQRASPLH
NA | TRBJ2-5 | TRBV24-1 | ATSDGVTGLEETQY
few | TRBJ1-5 | TRBV28 | ASSLWFGWSGNQPQH
NA | TRBJ2-1 | TRBV28 | ASSAGLPSDNEQF
NA | TRBJ2-2 | TRBV28 | ASRTSGSGELF
NA | TRBJ2-1 | TRBV29-1 | SVDPRTTYNEQF
once | TRBJ1-5 | TRBV2 | ASSGVQSNQPQH
NA | TRBJ2-3 | TRBV20-1 | SARDFSRDTDTQY
many | TRBJ1-4 | TRBV7-2 | ASSPPSNRDTNEKLF